Below are 7 T cell receptor beta chains sequenced from a single sample in a study of blood T cell repertoires in COVID-19. Method: immunoSEQ multiplex PCR; TCRdb's copy keeps in-frame clones and lacks some. The table includes 250,000 to 300,000 clones, around 85% detected once. The sample taken for sequencing was peripheral blood. All receptors derive from a woman aged 30 to 39 with COVID-19, enrolled during active disease.

The chain recombines TRBV7-2 with TRBJ2-5; 8 nucleotides match TRBD2. The CDR3 extends over 13 amino acids. Trimming removed 6 bases from V and 7 bases from J; junction bases left unmatched: 7. The germline V gene has CDR1 SGHTA and CDR2 FQGNSA. The CDR3 sequence is CASSSLAGGTQYF. The CDR3 DNA reads TGTGCCAGCAGTAGTCTCGCGGGGGGGACCCAGTACTTC. Full variable domain (rest looked up from reference TRBV7-2 and TRBJ2-5): GAGVSQSPSNKVTEKGKDVELRCDPISGHTALYWYRQSLGQGLEFLIYFQGNSAPDKSGLPSDRFSAERTGGSVSTLTIQRTQQEDSAVYLCASSSLAGGTQYFGPGTRLLVL.

The rearrangement joins TRBV6-5 to TRBJ2-7; a possible D gene is TRBD2 (5 bases). CDR1 and CDR2 (germline): MNHEY, SVGAGI. This CDR3 spans 16 amino acids. V was pared by 0 bases and J by 5 bases, with 17 bases between. CDR3: CASSYSTNGPLDEQYF. The CDR3 DNA follows: TGTGCCAGCAGTTACTCGACTAACGGGCCATTAGACGAGCAGTACTTC.

This clone was seen just once. This rearrangement joins TRBV27 to TRBJ2-1, with 9 bases aligning to TRBD2. This CDR3 contains 15 residues. V lost 7 bases to trimming and J lost 5 bases; unmatched junction nucleotides: 9. Germline V gene lookup returns CDR1 MNHEY and CDR2 SMNVEV (reference sequence). Written as DNA, the CDR3 is TGTGCCAGCACGGACGGGGCGGGGGGGAACAATGAGCAGTTCTTC. It encodes CASTDGAGGNNEQFF.

This clone was recorded once. Other DNA sequences in this sample translate to the same CDR3. The rearrangement uses TRBV7-9 and TRBJ1-2, with D possibly TRBD1 on 5 matching bases. This CDR3 has 13 amino acids. Per the germline V gene, CDR1 is SEHNR and CDR2 is FQNEAQ (reference sequence). Trimming shortened V by 2 bases and J by 4 bases, and 8 bases separated the two germline ends. As DNA, the CDR3 is TGTGCCAGCAGCTTACGGGGGGGCTATGGCTACACCTTC. Translation gives CASSLRGGYGYTF.

The rearrangement joins TRBV13 to TRBJ1-4; 10 bases map to TRBD1. Per the germline V gene, CDR1 is PRHDT and CDR2 is FYEKMQ (reference sequence). The J segment lost 9 bases and the V segment lost 4 bases, leaving 5 bases of the junction unmatched. CDR3 size: 14 residues. The CDR3 protein is CASSSGTGAQKLFF. As DNA, the CDR3 is TGTGCCAGCAGCTCCGGGACAGGGGCTCAAAAACTGTTTTTT.

The chain employs TRBV6-4 and TRBJ2-2; 11 positions agree with TRBD2. Germline lookup yields CDR1 MRHNA and CDR2 SNTAGT. Trimming removed 0 bases from V and 5 bases from J; junction bases left unmatched: 2. The CDR3 runs 16 residues. The CDR3 region has the DNA TGTGCCAGCAGTGACTCGAGACTAGCGGGGACCGGGGAGCTGTTTTTT. It codes for CASSDSRLAGTGELFF.

The chain carries TRBV28 and TRBJ2-3, with 9 bases that match TRBD1. Germline V gene lookup returns CDR1 MDHEN and CDR2 SYDVKM. Unmatched junction bases numbered 11, after V lost 7 bases and J lost 3 bases. This CDR3 spans 16 amino acids. The CDR3 is CASKSGGTGRTDTQYF. The CDR3 bases are TGTGCCAGCAAGTCCGGCGGGACAGGGAGGACAGATACGCAGTATTTT.